A selection of T cell receptor beta chains follows, all from one sample in a study of siplizumab effects on memory and regulatory T cells. Assay used: immunoSEQ multiplex PCR; TCRdb lists only in-frame clones, some missing. The sample carries about 100,000 clones, 90% to 95% recorded once. The sample consisted of non-Treg CD4+ T cells sorted from blood. All receptors derive from a human donor in good health. CDR3s include the opening cysteine and the closing phenylalanine or tryptophan. A D gene is named only where the DNA matches it firmly.

v_gene	j_gene	d_gene	CDR3nt	CDR3aa
TRBV18	TRBJ2-5	-	TGTGCCAGCTCCCTTCAAGAGACCCAGTACTTC	CASSLQETQYF
TRBV29-1	TRBJ1-2	-	TGCAGCGTTCGGCGGGACCCTGACTATGGCTACACCTTC	CSVRRDPDYGYTF
TRBV6-5	TRBJ2-1	TRBD2	TGTGCCAGCAATGGACTAGCGGGAGTGAGTGAGCAGTTCTTC	CASNGLAGVSEQFF
TRBV6-5	TRBJ2-2	-	TGTGCCAGCAGGCGGACTGTTACCGGGGAGCTGTTTTTT	CASRRTVTGELFF
TRBV19	TRBJ1-6	-	TGTGCCAGTAGTGAGGGGAGCAATTCACCCCTCCACTTT	CASSEGSNSPLHF
TRBV11-2	TRBJ1-3	-	TGTGCCAGCAGCTTAAACAGGGCCAGAAACACCATATATTTT	CASSLNRARNTIYF
TRBV5-4	TRBJ2-1	-	TGTGCCAGCAGTCACGCGTCCGATGTCTCCGATGAGCAGTTCTTC	CASSHASDVSDEQFF
TRBV4-1	TRBJ1-5	-	TGCGCCAGCAGCCAAGAGGGGCGAGGGGGACGACAGCCCCAGCATTTT	CASSQEGRGGRQPQHF
TRBV6-1	TRBJ2-7	-	TGTGCCAGCAGTGATGGGTTCTACGAGCAGTACTTC	CASSDGFYEQYF
TRBV6-1	TRBJ2-5	-	TGTGCCAGCAGCCGGGACCCAGGTAGAGAGACCCAGTACTTC	CASSRDPGRETQYF
TRBV10-2	TRBJ1-5	TRBD1	TGCGCCAGCAGTGCCCGGGACAGGGTTGTCGGTCAGCCCCAGCATTTT	CASSARDRVVGQPQHF
TRBV10-3	TRBJ2-2	TRBD2	TGTGCCATCAGTGAGTCTCTATTAGCGGGAGAGTCCACCGGGGAGCTGTTTTTT	CAISESLLAGESTGELFF
TRBV30	TRBJ2-3	-	TGTGCCGGGAAATACTGGGATACGCAGTATTTT	CAGKYWDTQYF
TRBV28	TRBJ2-2	TRBD2	TGTGCCAGCAGTTTACGGAGCCTCCGACTAGCGGGAGGGCGGGTCGGGGAGCTGTTTTTT	CASSLRSLRLAGGRVGELFF
TRBV29-1	TRBJ2-7	TRBD2	TGCAGCGTTACGACTAGCGGGAGTTTATACGAGCAGTACTTC	CSVTTSGSLYEQYF
TRBV2	TRBJ1-5	-	TGTGCCAGCGGGCAGGGTTCCGATCAGCCCCAGCATTTT	CASGQGSDQPQHF
TRBV28	TRBJ2-5	-	TGTGCCAGCAGACTACAAAGAGTCGGGAGAGGAGAGACCCAGTACTTC	CASRLQRVGRGETQYF